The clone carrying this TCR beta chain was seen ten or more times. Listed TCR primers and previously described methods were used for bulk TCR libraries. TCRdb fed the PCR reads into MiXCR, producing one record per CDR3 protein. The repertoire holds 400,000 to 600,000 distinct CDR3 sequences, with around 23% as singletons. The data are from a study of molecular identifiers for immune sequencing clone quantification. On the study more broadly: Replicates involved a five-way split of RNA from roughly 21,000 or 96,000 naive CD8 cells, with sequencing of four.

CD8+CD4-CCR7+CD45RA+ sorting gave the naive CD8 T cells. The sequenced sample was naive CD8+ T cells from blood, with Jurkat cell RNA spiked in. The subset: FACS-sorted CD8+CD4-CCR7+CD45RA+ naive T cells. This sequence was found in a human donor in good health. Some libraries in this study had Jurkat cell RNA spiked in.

The CDR3 spells CASSRTTLSETQYF. Here the CDR3 DNA reads TGCGCCAGCAGCAGGACTACCCTCTCGGAGACCCAGTACTTC. This chain links TRBV5-1 with TRBJ2-5, with D perhaps TRBD2 (6 bases). In germline, CDR1 is SGHRS, CDR2 YFSETQ. This CDR3 is built from 14 residues. V lost 4 bases and J lost 5, with 15 bases in between.